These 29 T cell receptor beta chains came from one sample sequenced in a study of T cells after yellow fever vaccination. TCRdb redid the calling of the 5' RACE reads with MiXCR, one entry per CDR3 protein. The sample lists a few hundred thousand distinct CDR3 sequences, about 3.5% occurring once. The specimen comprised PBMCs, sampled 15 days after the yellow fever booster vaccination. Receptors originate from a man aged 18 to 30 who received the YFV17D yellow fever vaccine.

The CDR3 DNA sequence: TGTGCCAGCAGCCCCGAGCTAGCGGGGGGATTCGATACGCAGTATTTT. It translates to CASSPELAGGFDTQYF. The V call is TRBV14, the J call TRBJ2-3; 11 bases line up with TRBD2. Per the germline V gene, CDR1 is SGHDN and CDR2 is FVKESK. This CDR3 region has 16 residues. After removal of 4 bases from V and 6 bases from J, the junction contained 9 bases not matched to a gene.

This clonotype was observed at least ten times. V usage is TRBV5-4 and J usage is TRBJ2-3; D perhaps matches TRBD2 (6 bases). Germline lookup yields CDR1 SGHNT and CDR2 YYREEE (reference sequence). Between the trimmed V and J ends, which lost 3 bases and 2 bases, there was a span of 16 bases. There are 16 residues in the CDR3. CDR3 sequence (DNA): TGTGCCAGCAGCTCTCCGGGTAGCGGTATCACAGATACGCAGTATTTT. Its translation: CASSSPGSGITDTQYF. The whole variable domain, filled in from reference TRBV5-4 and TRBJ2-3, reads ETGVTQSPTHLIKTRGQQVTLRCSSQSGHNTVSWYQQALGQGPQFIFQYYREEENGRGNFPPRFSGLQFPNYSSELNVNALELDDSALYLCASSSPGSGITDTQYFGPGTRLTVL.

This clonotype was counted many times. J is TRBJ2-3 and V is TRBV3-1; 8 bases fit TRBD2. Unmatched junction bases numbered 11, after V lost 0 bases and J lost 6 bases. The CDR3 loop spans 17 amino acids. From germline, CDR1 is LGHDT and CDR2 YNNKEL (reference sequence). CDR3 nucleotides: TGTGCCAGCAGCCAAGAGGCAAGCGGGACTAGGTTTGATACGCAGTATTTT. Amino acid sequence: CASSQEASGTRFDTQYF.

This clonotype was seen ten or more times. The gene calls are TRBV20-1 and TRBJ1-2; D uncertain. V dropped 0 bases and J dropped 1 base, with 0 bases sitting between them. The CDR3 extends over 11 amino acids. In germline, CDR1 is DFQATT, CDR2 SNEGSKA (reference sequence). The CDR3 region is CSARDNYGYTF. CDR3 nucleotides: TGCAGTGCTAGAGATAACTATGGCTACACCTTC.

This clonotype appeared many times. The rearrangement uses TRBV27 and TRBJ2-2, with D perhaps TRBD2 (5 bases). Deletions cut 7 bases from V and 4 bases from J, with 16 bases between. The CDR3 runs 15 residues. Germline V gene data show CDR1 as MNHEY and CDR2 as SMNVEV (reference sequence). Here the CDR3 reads CASKVAQAFTGELFF. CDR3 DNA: TGTGCCAGCAAGGTAGCGCAGGCCTTCACCGGGGAGCTGTTTTTT.

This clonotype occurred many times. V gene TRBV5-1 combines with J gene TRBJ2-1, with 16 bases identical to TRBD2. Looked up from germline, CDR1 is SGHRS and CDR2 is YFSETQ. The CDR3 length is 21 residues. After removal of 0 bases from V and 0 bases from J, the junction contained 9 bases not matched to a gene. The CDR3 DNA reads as TGCGCCAGCAGCTTGGAGGGACTAGCGGGGGGGTTCGAAAGCTCCTACAATGAGCAGTTCTTC. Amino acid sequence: CASSLEGLAGGFESSYNEQFF.

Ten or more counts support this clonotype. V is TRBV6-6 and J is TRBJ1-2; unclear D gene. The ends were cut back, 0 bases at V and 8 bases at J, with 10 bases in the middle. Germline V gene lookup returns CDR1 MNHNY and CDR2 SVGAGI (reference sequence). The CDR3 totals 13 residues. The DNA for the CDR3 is TGTGCCAGCAGTTACTCGCCCGGGGAGGGCTACACCTTC. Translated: CASSYSPGEGYTF.

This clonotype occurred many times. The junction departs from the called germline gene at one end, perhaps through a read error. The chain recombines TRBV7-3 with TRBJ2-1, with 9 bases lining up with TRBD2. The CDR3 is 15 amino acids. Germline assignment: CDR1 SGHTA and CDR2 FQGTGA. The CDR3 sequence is CASSLGGGAPNEQSF. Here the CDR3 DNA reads TGTGCCAGCAGCTTAGGCGGGGGGGCCCCTAATGAGCAGTCCTTC.

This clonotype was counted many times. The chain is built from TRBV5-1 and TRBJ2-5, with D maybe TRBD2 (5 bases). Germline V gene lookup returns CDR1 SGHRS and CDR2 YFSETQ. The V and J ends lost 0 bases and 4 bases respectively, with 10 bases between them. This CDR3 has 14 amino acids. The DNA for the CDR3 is TGCGCCAGCAGCTTGGCCCCAGCGGTAGAGACCCAGTACTTC. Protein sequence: CASSLAPAVETQYF.

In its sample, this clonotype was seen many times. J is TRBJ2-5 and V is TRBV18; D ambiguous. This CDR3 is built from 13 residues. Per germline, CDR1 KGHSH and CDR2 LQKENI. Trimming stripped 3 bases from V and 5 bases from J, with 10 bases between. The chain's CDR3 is CASSPTNGETQYF. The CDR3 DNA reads TGTGCCAGCTCACCTACGAATGGGGAGACCCAGTACTTC.

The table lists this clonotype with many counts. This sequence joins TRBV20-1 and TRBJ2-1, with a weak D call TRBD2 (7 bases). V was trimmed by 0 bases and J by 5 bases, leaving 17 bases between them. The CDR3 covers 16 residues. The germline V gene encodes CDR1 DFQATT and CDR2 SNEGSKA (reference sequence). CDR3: CSARDLGGRPDNEQFF. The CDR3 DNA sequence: TGCAGTGCTAGAGATTTGGGGGGGCGACCTGACAATGAGCAGTTCTTC.

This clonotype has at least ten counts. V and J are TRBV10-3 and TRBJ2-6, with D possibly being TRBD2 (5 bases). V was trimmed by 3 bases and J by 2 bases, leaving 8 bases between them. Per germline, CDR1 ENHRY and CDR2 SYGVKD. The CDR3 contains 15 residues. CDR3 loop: CAISDREPGANVLTF. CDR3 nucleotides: TGTGCCATCAGTGACCGGGAACCTGGGGCCAACGTCCTGACTTTC.

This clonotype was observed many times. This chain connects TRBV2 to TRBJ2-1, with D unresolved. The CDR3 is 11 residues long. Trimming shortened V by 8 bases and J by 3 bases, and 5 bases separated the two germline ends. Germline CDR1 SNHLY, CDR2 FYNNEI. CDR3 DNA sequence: TGTGCCAGCGACAACTACAATGAGCAGTTCTTC. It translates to CASDNYNEQFF.

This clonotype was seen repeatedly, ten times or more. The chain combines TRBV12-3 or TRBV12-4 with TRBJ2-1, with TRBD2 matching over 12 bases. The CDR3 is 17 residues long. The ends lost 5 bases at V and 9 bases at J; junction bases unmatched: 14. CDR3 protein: CASSHRTSGALPAEQFF. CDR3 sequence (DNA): TGTGCCAGCAGTCATCGGACTAGCGGGGCCCTACCCGCTGAGCAGTTCTTC.

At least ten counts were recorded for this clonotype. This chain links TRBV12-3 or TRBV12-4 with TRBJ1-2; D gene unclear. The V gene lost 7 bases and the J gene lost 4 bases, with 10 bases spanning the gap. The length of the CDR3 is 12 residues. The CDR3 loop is CASTRLFYGYTF. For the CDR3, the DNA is TGTGCCAGCACCCGGCTATTCTATGGCTACACCTTC.

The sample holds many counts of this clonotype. Here the CDR3 DNA reads TGCGCCAGCAGCCAACTAGCGGGGGGCAATGAGCAGTTCTTC. Protein sequence: CASSQLAGGNEQFF. The chain uses TRBV4-3 and TRBJ2-1; 11 nucleotides align to TRBD2. V was clipped by 2 bases and J by 6 bases; unmatched bases: 0. The CDR3 extends over 14 amino acids. Germline values: CDR1 LGHNA, CDR2 YSLEER.

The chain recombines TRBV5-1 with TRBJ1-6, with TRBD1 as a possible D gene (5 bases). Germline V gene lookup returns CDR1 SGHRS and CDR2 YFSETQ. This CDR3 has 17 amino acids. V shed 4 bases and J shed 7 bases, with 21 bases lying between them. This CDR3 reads CASSIEGRQGGNSPLHF. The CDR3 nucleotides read TGCGCCAGCAGCATTGAGGGTCGGCAGGGTGGAAATTCACCCCTCCACTTT.

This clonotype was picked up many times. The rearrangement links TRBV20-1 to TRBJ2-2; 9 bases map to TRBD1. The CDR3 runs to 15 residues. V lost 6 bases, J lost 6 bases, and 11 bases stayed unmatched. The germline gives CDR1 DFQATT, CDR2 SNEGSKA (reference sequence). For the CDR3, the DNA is TGCAGTGCACTCAGGAACAGGGGGCGACCCGGGGAGCTGTTTTTT. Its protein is CSALRNRGRPGELFF.

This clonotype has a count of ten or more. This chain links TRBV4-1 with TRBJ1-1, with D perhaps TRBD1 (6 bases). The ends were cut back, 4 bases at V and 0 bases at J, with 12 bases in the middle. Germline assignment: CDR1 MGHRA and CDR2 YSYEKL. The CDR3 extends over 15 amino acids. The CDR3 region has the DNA TGCGCCAGCAGCCGCTCGGACAGAATGAACACTGAAGCTTTCTTT. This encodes CASSRSDRMNTEAFF.

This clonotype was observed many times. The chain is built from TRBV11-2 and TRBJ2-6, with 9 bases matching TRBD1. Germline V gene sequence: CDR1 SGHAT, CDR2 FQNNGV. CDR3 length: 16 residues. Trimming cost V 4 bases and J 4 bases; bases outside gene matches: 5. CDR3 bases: TGTGCCAGCAGCTCCACAGGGGGCGCCGGGGCCAACGTCCTGACTTTC. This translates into CASSSTGGAGANVLTF. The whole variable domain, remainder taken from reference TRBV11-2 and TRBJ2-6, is EAGVAQSPRYKIIEKRQSVAFWCNPISGHATLYWYQQILGQGPKLLIQFQNNGVVDDSQLPKDRFSAERLKGVDSTLKIQPAKLEDSAVYLCASSSTGGAGANVLTFGAGSRLTVL.

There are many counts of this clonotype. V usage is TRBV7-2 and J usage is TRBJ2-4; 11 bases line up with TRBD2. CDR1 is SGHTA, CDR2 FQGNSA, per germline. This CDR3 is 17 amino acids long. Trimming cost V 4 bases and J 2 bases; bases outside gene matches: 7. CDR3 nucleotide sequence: TGTGCCAGCAGCTCAGCCGGGACTAGCGGATCCAAAAACATTCAGTACTTC. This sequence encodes CASSSAGTSGSKNIQYF.

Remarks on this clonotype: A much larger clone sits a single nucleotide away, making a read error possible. CDR3 sequence reads: CASSPPLYNEQFF. In nucleotides, the CDR3 is TGCGCCAGCAGCCCTCCGCTCTACAATGAGCAGTTCTTC. The rearrangement joins TRBV4-3 to TRBJ2-1; D is ambiguous. The CDR3 loop spans 13 amino acids. V dropped 4 bases and J dropped 3 bases, with 7 bases sitting between them. CDR1 and CDR2 from the germline V gene are LGHNA and YSLEER.

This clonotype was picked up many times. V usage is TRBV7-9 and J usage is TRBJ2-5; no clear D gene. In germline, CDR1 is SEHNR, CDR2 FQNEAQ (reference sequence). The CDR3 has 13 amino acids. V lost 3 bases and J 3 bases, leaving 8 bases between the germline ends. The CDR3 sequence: CASSLSQEETQYF. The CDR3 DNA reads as TGTGCCAGCAGCTTGTCCCAAGAAGAGACCCAGTACTTC.

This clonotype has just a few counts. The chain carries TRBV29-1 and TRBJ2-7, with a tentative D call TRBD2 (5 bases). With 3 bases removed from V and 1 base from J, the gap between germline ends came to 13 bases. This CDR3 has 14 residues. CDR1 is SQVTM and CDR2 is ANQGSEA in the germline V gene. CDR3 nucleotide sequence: TGCAGCGTTGATTCGGGATGGCCGTCCTACGAGCAGTACTTC. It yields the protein CSVDSGWPSYEQYF.

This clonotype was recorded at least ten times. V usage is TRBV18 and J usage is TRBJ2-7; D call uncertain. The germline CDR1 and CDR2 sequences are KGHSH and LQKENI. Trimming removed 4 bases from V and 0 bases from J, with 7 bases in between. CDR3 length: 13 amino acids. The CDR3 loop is CASSRASSYEQYV. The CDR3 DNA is TGTGCCAGCTCACGGGCTAGCTCCTACGAGCAGTACGTC.

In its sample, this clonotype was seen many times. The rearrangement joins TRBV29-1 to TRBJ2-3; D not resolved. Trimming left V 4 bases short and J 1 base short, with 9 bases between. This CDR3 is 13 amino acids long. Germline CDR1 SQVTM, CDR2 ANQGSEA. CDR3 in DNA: TGCAGCGTTGTGGGAAAGCGCACAGATACGCAGTATTTT. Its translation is CSVVGKRTDTQYF.

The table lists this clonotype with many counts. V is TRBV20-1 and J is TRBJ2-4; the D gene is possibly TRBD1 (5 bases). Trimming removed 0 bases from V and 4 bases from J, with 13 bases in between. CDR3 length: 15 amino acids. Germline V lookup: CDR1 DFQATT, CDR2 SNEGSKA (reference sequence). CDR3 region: CSARDLETAKNIQYF. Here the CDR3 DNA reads TGCAGTGCTAGAGATCTGGAGACAGCTAAAAACATTCAGTACTTC.

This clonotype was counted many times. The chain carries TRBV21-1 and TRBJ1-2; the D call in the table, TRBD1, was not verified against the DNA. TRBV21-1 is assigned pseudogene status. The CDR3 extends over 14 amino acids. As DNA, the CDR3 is TGTGCCAGCCCCAGGACAGGGACTAACTATGGCTACACCTTC. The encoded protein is CASPRTGTNYGYTF.

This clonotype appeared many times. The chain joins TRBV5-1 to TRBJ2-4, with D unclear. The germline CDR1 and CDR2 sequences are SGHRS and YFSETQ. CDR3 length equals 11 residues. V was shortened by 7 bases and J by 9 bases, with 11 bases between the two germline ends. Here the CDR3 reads CASGHGGIQYF. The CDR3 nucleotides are TGCGCCAGCGGGCACGGCGGCATTCAGTACTTC.